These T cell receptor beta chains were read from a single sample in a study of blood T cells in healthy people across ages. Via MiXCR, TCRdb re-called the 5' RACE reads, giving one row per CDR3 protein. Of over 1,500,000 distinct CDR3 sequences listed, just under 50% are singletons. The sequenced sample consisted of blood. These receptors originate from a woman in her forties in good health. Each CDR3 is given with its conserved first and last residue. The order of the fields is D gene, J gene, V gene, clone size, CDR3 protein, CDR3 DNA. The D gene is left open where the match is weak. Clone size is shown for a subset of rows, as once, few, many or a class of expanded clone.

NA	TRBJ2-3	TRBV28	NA	CASSPAGRGADTQYF	TGTGCCAGCAGCCCTGCGGGCAGGGGGGCAGATACGCAGTATTTT
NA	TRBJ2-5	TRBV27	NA	CASRPLSRGETQYF	TGTGCCAGCAGACCCCTCTCCCGAGGGGAGACCCAGTACTTC
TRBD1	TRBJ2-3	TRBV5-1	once	CASSLAGRGRGADTQYF	TGCGCCAGCAGCTTGGCCGGAAGGGGGCGTGGCGCAGATACGCAGTATTTT
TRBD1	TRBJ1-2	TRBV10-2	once	CASKVDRAGRYTF	TGCGCCAGCAAGGTTGACAGGGCGGGACGCTACACCTTC
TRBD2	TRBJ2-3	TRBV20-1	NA	CSASGSGLVGFRTEYF	TGCAGTGCTAGTGGTTCGGGACTAGTCGGTTTTCGTACGGAGTATTTT
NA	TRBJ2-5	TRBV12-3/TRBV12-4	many	CASSFRQQETQYF	TGTGCCAGCAGTTTTCGACAGCAAGAGACCCAGTACTTC
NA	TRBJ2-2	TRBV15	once	CATSRELPGGENTGELFF	TGTGCCACCAGCAGAGAATTGCCAGGAGGCGAGAACACCGGGGAGCTGTTTTTT
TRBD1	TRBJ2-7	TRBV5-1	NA	CASSVRQGQVDEQYF	TGCGCCAGCAGCGTGCGACAGGGACAGGTTGACGAGCAGTACTTC
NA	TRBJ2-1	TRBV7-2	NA	CASSLEGGWDFITYNEQFF	TGTGCCAGCAGCTTAGAGGGGGGCTGGGATTTTATCACCTACAATGAGCAGTTCTTC
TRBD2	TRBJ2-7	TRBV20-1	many	CSARTSGRTYEQYF	TGCAGTGCTAGGACTAGCGGGAGAACCTACGAGCAGTACTTC
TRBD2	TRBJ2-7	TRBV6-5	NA	CASSYSGASYNEQYF	TGTGCCAGCAGTTATAGCGGGGCTTCCTACAATGAGCAGTACTTC
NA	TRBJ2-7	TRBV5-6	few	CASRRAGHYEQYF	TGTGCCAGCAGGAGGGCAGGGCACTACGAGCAGTACTTC
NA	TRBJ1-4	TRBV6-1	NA	CASSEAVEKLFF	TGTGCCAGCAGTGAGGCAGTTGAAAAACTGTTTTTT
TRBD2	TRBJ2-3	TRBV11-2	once	CASSPRLLDRTSGGSDTQYF	TGTGCCAGCAGCCCACGCCTACTGGACCGTACTAGCGGGGGGTCAGATACGCAGTATTTT
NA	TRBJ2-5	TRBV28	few	CASRVYTIPGETQYF	TGTGCCTCCCGGGTCTACACGATACCGGGAGAGACCCAGTACTTC
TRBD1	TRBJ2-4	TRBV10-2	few	CASTDDRGRNIQYF	TGCGCCAGCACTGACGACAGGGGGCGAAACATTCAGTACTTC
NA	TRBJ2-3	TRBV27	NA	CASSQSVPTDTQYF	TGTGCCAGCAGTCAAAGCGTGCCCACAGATACGCAGTATTTT
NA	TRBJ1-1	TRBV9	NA	CASSVVGQNTEAFF	TGTGCCAGCAGCGTAGTAGGTCAGAACACTGAAGCTTTCTTT
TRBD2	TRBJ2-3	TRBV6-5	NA	CASSDSGGDTQYF	TGTGCCAGCAGTGACTCGGGAGGAGATACGCAGTATTTT
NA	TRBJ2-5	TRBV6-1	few	CASRRIQETQYF	TGTGCCAGTCGCCGGATCCAAGAGACCCAGTACTTC
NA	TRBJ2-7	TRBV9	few	CASSVGITGEPYEQYF	TGTGCCAGCAGCGTAGGGATAACAGGAGAACCCTACGAGCAGTACTTC
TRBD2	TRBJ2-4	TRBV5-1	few	CASSSPGGGANIQYF	TGCGCCAGCAGCTCCCCGGGCGGGGGGGCCAACATTCAGTACTTC
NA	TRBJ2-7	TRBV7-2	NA	CASSLTLFGPGTSYEQYF	TGTGCCAGCAGCTTAACCTTATTTGGTCCAGGAACGTCCTACGAGCAGTACTTC
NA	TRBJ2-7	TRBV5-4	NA	CASSEGGSLRYEQYF	TGTGCCAGCAGCGAGGGGGGATCTTTGCGCTACGAGCAGTACTTC
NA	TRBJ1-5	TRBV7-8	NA	CASSTRPSPSNQPQHF	TGTGCCAGCAGCACCAGACCCTCCCCTAGCAATCAGCCCCAGCATTTT
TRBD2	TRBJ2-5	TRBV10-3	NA	CAIALAGMGTQYF	TGTGCCATCGCACTAGCGGGGATGGGGACCCAGTACTTC
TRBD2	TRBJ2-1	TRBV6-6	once	CASSLRRHLAGNNEQFF	TGTGCCAGCAGCCTACGGAGACATCTAGCGGGGAACAATGAGCAGTTCTTC
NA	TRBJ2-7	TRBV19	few	CASSIPGGRSYEQYF	TGTGCCAGTAGTATACCAGGGGGGAGATCCTACGAGCAGTACTTC
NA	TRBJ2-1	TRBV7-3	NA	CASSLTLGDEQFF	TGTGCCAGCAGCTTAACGTTAGGGGATGAGCAGTTCTTC
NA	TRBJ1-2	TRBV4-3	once	CASSQDHKLFSGYTF	TGCGCCAGCAGCCAAGATCACAAACTATTCTCTGGCTACACCTTC
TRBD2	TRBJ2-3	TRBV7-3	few	CASSLSAGGRRDTQYF	TGTGCCAGCAGCTTATCAGCGGGGGGCCGAAGGGATACGCAGTATTTT
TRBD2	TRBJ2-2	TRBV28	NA	CASSPLAGANRVAGELFF	TGTGCCAGCAGCCCACTAGCGGGGGCTAACCGGGTGGCCGGGGAGCTGTTTTTT
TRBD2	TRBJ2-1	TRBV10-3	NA	CAISSSGGASYNEQFF	TGTGCCATCAGTTCTAGCGGGGGGGCGAGTTACAATGAGCAGTTCTTC
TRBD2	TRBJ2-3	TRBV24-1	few	CATSDRLLAGGTDTQYF	TGTGCCACCAGTGATCGGCTACTAGCGGGGGGCACAGATACGCAGTATTTT
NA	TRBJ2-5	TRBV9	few	CASSVGVTGETQYF	TGTGCCAGCAGCGTAGGGGTGACGGGAGAGACCCAGTACTTC
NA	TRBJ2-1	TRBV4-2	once	CASSQDGGAVGNEQFF	TGTGCCAGCAGCCAAGATGGGGGGGCAGTTGGAAATGAGCAGTTCTTC
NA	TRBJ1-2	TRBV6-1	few	CASSERQLYGYTF	TGTGCCAGCAGTGAACGCCAGCTCTATGGCTACACCTTC
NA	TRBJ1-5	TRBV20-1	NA	CSAGDPLSNQPQHF	TGCAGTGCGGGGGACCCTCTTAGCAATCAGCCCCAGCATTTT
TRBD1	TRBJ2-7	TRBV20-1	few	CSAGRTGLRPYEQYF	TGCAGTGCTGGCCGGACAGGACTTCGGCCCTACGAGCAGTACTTC
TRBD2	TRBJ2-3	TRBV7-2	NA	CASSLVGLAGSRDTQYF	TGTGCCAGCAGCTTAGTGGGGCTAGCGGGGTCCCGAGATACGCAGTATTTT
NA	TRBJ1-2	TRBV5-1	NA	CASSSNRISQANYGYTF	TGCGCCAGCAGCTCCAACCGGATTTCACAGGCTAACTATGGCTACACCTTC
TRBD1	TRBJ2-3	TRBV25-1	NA	CASSTGGTQYF	TGTGCCAGCAGTACAGGGGGTACGCAGTATTTT
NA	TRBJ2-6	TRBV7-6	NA	CASSLYGESGANVLTF	TGTGCCAGCAGCTTATATGGGGAGTCTGGGGCCAACGTCCTGACTTTC
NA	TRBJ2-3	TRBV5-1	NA	CASTGGAPTDTQYF	TGCGCCAGCACGGGCGGAGCCCCCACAGATACGCAGTATTTT
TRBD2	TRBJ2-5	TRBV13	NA	CASSLGPGTSGGTQETQYF	TGTGCCAGCAGCTTAGGCCCGGGGACTAGCGGGGGGACCCAAGAGACCCAGTACTTC
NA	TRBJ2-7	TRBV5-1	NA	CASSSGWGERYEQYF	TGCGCCAGCAGCTCCGGTTGGGGGGAAAGATACGAGCAGTACTTC
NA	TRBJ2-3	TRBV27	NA	CASSLSRTAGTDTQYF	TGTGCCAGCAGTTTATCAAGGACGGCGGGCACAGATACGCAGTATTTT
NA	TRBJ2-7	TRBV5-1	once	CASSSHIPGSYEQYF	TGCGCCAGCAGCTCCCACATACCCGGGTCCTACGAGCAGTACTTC